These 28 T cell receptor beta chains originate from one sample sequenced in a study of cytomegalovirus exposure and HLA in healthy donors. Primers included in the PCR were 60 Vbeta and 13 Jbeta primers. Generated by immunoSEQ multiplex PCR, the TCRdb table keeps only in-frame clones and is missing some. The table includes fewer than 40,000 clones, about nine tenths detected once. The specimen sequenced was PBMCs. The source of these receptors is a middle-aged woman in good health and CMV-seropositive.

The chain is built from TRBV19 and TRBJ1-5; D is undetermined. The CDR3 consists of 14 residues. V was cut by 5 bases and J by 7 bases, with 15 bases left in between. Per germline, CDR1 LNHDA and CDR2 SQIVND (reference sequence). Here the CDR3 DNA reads TGTGCCAGTAGTCCGACTTCCGGGTACCAGCCCCAGCATTTT. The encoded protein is CASSPTSGYQPQHF.

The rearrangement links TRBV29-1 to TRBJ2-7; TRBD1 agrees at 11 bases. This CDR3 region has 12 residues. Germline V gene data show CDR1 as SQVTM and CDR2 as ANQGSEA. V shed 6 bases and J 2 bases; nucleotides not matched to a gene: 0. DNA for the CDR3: TGCAGCGTGGGACAGGGGGCCTACGAGCAGTACTTC. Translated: CSVGQGAYEQYF.

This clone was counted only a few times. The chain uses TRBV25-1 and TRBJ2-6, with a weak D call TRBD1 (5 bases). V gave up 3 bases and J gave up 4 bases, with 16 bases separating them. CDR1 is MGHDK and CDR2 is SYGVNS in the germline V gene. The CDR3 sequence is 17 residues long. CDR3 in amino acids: CASSERTRVSGANVLTF. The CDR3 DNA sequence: TGTGCCAGCAGTGAGCGGACCAGGGTATCAGGGGCCAACGTCCTGACTTTC.

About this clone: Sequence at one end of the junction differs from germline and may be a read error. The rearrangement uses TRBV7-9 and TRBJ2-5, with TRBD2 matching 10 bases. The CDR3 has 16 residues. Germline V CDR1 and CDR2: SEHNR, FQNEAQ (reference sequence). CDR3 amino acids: CSSSLTGLAEQETQYF. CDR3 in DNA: TGTTCCAGCAGCCTAACCGGACTAGCGGAGCAAGAGACCCAGTACTTC.

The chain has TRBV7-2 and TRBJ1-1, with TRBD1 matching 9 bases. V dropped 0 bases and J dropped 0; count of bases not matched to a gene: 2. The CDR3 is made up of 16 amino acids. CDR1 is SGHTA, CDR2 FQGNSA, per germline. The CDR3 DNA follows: TGTGCCAGCAGCTTAGCGGGACAGGGCATGAACACTGAAGCTTTCTTT. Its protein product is CASSLAGQGMNTEAFF. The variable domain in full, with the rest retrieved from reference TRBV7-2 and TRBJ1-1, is GAGVSQSPSNKVTEKGKDVELRCDPISGHTALYWYRQSLGQGLEFLIYFQGNSAPDKSGLPSDRFSAERTGGSVSTLTIQRTQQEDSAVYLCASSLAGQGMNTEAFFGQGTRLTVV.

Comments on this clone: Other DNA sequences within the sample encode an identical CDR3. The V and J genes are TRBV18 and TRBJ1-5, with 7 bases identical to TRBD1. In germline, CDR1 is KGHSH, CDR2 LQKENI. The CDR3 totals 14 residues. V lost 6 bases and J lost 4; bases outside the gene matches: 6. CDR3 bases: TGTGCCAGCTCCCCGGGACAGTTGAATCAGCCCCAGCATTTT. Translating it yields CASSPGQLNQPQHF. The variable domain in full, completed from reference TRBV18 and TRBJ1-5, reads NAGVMQNPRHLVRRRGQEARLRCSPMKGHSHVYWYRQLPEEGLKFMVYLQKENIIDESGMPKERFSAEFPKEGPSILRIQQVVRGDSAAYFCASSPGQLNQPQHFGDGTRLSIL.

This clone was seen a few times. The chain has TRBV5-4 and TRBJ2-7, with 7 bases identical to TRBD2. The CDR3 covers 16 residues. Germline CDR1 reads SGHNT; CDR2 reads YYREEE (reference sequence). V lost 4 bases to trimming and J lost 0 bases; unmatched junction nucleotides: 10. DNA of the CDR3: TGTGCCAGCAGCCGCCCAGTGCGGGGGAGCTCCTACGAGCAGTACTTC. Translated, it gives CASSRPVRGSSYEQYF. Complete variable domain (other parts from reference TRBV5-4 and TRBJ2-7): ETGVTQSPTHLIKTRGQQVTLRCSSQSGHNTVSWYQQALGQGPQFIFQYYREEENGRGNFPPRFSGLQFPNYSSELNVNALELDDSALYLCASSRPVRGSSYEQYFGPGTRLTVT.

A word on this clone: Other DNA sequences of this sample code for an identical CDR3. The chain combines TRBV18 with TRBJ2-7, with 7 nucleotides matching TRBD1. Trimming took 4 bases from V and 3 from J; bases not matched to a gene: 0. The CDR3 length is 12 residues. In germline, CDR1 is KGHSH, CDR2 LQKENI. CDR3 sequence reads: CASSRDSYEQYF. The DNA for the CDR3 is TGTGCCAGCTCACGGGACAGCTACGAGCAGTACTTC.

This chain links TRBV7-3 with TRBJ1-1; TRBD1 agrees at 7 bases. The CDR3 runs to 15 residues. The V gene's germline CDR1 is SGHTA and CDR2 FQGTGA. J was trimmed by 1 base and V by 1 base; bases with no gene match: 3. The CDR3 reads CASSLMGQTNTEAFF. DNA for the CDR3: TGTGCCAGCAGCTTAATGGGACAGACGAACACTGAAGCTTTCTTT.

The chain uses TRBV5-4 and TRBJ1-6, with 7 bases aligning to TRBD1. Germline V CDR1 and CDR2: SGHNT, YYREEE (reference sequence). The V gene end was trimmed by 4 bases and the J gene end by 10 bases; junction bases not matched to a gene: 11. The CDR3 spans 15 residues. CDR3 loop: CASSKESDRASPLHF. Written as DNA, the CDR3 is TGTGCCAGCAGCAAAGAATCCGACAGGGCATCACCCCTCCACTTT.

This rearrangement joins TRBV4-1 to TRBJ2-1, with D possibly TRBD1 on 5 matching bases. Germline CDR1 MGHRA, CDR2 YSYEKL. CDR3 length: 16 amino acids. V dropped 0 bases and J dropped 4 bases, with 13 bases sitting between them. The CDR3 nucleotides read TGCGCCAGCAGCCAAGATAATTCCAGGGTGTACAATGAGCAGTTCTTC. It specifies CASSQDNSRVYNEQFF.

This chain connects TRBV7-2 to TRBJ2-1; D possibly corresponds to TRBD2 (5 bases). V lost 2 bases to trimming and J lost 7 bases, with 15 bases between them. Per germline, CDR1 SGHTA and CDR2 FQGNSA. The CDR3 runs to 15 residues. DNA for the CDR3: TGTGCCAGCAGCTTACAAACAGAATCGGGGAATGAGCAGTTCTTC. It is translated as CASSLQTESGNEQFF.

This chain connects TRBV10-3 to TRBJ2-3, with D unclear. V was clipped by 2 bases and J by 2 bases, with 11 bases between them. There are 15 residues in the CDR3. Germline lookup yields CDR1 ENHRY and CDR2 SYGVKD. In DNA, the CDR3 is TGTGCCATCAGTGAGACCCACACAGACACAGATACGCAGTATTTT. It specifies CAISETHTDTDTQYF.

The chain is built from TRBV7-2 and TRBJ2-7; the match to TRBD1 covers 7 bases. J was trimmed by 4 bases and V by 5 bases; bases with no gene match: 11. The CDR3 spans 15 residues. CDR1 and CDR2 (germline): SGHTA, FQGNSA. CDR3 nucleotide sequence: TGTGCCAGCAGCCCACGGACAGGAGCCATTTACGAGCAGTACTTC. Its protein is CASSPRTGAIYEQYF. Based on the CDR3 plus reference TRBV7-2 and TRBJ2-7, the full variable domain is GAGVSQSPSNKVTEKGKDVELRCDPISGHTALYWYRQSLGQGLEFLIYFQGNSAPDKSGLPSDRFSAERTGGSVSTLTIQRTQQEDSAVYLCASSPRTGAIYEQYFGPGTRLTVT.

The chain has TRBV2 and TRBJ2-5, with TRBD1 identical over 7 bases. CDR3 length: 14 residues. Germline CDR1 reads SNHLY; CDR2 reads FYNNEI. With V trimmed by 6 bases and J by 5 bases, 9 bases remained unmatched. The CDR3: CASSLTGPGETQYF. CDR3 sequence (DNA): TGTGCCAGCAGCTTGACAGGGCCGGGTGAGACCCAGTACTTC.

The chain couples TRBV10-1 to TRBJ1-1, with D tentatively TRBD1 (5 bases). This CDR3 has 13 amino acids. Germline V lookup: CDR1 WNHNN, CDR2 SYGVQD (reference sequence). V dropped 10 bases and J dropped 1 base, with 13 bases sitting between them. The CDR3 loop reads CATSFDRNTEAFF. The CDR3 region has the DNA TGCGCCACCTCTTTCGACAGGAACACTGAAGCTTTCTTT.

For the CDR3, the DNA is TGCAGCGTTCCCGGACTGGGGAACACTGAAGCTTTCTTT. Residues: CSVPGLGNTEAFF. This chain uses TRBV29-1 with TRBJ1-1, with D hard to call. V gave up 5 bases and J gave up 1 base, with 11 bases separating them. Per the germline V gene, CDR1 is SQVTM and CDR2 is ANQGSEA. This CDR3 comprises 13 residues.

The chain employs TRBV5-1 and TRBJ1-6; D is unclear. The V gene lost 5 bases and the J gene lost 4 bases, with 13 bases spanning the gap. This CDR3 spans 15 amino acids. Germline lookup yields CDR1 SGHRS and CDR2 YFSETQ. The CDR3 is CASSPLSSYNSPLHF. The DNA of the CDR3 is TGCGCCAGCAGTCCCCTAAGCTCGTATAATTCACCCCTCCACTTT.

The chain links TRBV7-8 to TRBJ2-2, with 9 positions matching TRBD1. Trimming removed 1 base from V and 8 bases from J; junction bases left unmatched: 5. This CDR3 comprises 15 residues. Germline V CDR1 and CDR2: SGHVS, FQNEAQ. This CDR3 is CASSLVDRGRGELFF. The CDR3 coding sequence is TGTGCCAGCAGCTTAGTGGACAGGGGCCGGGGGGAGCTGTTTTTT.

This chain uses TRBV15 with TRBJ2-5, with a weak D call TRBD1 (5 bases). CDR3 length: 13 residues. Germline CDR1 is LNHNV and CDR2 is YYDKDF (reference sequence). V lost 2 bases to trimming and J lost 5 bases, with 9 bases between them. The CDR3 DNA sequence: TGTGCCACCAGCAGACAGGGCCGCGAGACCCAGTACTTC. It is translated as CATSRQGRETQYF. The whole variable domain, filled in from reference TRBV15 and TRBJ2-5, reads DAMVIQNPRYQVTQFGKPVTLSCSQTLNHNVMYWYQQKSSQAPKLLFHYYDKDFNNEADTPDNFQSRRPNTSFCFLDIRSPGLGDTAMYLCATSRQGRETQYFGPGTRLLVL.

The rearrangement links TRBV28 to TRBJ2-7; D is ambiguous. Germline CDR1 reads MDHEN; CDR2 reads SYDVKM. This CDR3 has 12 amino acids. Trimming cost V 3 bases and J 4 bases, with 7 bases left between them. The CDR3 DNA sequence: TGTGCCAGCAGTTTCTCTTCTTACGAGCAGTACTTC. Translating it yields CASSFSSYEQYF.

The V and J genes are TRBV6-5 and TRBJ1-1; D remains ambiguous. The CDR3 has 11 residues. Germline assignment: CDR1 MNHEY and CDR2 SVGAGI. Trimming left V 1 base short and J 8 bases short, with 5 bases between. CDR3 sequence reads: CASSYLREAFF. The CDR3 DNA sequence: TGTGCCAGCAGTTACTTGAGGGAAGCTTTCTTT.

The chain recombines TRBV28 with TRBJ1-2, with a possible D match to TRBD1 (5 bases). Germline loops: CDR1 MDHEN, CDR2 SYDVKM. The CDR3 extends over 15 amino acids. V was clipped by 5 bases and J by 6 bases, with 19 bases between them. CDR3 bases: TGTGCCAGCAGTACGACAGCGTTGTCTTTCGATGGCTACACCTTC. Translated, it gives CASSTTALSFDGYTF.

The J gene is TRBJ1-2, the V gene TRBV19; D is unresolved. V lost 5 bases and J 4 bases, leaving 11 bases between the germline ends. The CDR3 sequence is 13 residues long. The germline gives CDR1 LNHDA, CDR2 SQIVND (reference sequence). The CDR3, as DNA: TGTGCCAGTAGTCCGACCAACAGCTATGGCTACACCTTC. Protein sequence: CASSPTNSYGYTF. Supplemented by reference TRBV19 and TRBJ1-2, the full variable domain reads DGGITQSPKYLFRKEGQNVTLSCEQNLNHDAMYWYRQDPGQGLRLIYYSQIVNDFQKGDIAEGYSVSREKKESFPLTVTSAQKNPTAFYLCASSPTNSYGYTFGSGTRLTVV.

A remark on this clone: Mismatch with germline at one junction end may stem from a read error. The CDR3 is CSVIGTNYGQYF. CDR3 sequence (DNA): TGCAGCGTAATCGGGACAAACTACGGGCAGTACTTC. The chain employs TRBV29-1 and TRBJ2-7; tentatively, D is TRBD1 (6 bases). CDR1 and CDR2 (germline): SQVTM, ANQGSEA. The CDR3 has 12 amino acids.

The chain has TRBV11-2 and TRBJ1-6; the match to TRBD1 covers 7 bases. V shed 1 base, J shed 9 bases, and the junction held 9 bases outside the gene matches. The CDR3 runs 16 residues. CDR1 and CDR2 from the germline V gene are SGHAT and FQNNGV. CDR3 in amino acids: CASSLGFPGGSSPLHF. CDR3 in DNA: TGTGCCAGCAGCTTAGGCTTCCCAGGGGGAAGTTCACCCCTCCACTTT.

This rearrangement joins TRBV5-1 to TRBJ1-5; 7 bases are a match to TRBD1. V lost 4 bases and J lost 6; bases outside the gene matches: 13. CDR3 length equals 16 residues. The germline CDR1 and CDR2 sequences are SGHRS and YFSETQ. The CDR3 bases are TGCGCCAGCAGCCCCCGATATCGGAGGGGGCGTCAGCCCCAGCATTTT. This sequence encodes CASSPRYRRGRQPQHF.

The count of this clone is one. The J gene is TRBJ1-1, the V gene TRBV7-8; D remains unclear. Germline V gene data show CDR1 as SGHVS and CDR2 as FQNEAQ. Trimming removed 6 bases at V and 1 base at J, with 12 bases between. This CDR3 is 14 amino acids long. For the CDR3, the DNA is TGTGCCAGCAGTCAAGAGAGTGGGAACACTGAAGCTTTCTTT. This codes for CASSQESGNTEAFF.